The clone carrying this TCR beta chain occurred a few times. The entry originates in a study of OX40 agonist ivuxolimab in advanced cancers. Only in-frame clones appear in the TCRdb table, and some are missing; sequencing was by immunoSEQ multiplex PCR. The table records 60,000 to 85,000 clones, roughly 89% of them present only once. The CDR3 is 13 residues long. CDR1 and CDR2 (germline): MDHEN, SYDVKM. J was trimmed by 4 bases and V by 6 bases; bases with no gene match: 4. This chain links TRBV28 with TRBJ1-2; 8 bases align to TRBD1. The sequences come from CD4+ or CD8+ T cells sorted from blood, collected in a trial of the OX40 agonist ivuxolimab. The receptor comes from an adult with an advanced solid tumor such as melanoma, head and neck, liver or kidney cancer. CDR3 amino acids: CASRGTGVYGYTF. Here the CDR3 DNA reads TGTGCCAGCAGGGGGACAGGAGTCTATGGCTACACCTTC.